This entry features one T cell receptor (beta chain) sequence. What it binds is not known. The CDR3 totals 12 residues. CDR1 is LGHNA and CDR2 is YNFKEQ in the germline V gene. The ends were cut back, 6 bases at V and 7 bases at J, with 12 bases in the middle. These data come from a study of shared clonotypes between healthy human individuals. Study-level results: Represented genetic and exposure-history diversity was restricted by having few donors. Against clonotypes common to all four donors, non-shared ones had lower generation probabilities.

Donors were healthy HIV-negative adults without recent acute infections or vaccinations. Repertoires were generated with immunoSEQ multiplex PCR, while TCRdb's copy carries only in-frame clones and drops some. The sample holds about 2 million clones, roughly 95% seen once. Sequencing input: naive CD4+ T cells sorted from blood. Subset reported: CD45RA+ positively selected. The chain is built from TRBV4-2 and TRBJ1-2; D call uncertain. This sequence originates from a man between 18 and 35 years old in good health. The CDR3 bases are TGTGCCAGCAGTCAACCGGGTCTTGGCTACACCTTC. It codes for CASSQPGLGYTF.